The subject of this entry is one T cell receptor (beta chain). Its antigen is currently not known. Base qualities are not recorded, but no much larger clone differs from it by a single base. These data originate in a study of technical replicates of blood from a few donors (dated by TCRdb to about 2017). For CDR1 and CDR2, the germline V gene (reference sequence) lists MNHEY and SMNVEV. From V the trimming removes 1 base and from J it removes 4 bases, while the gene matches leave 9 bases of the junction unaccounted for. Inclusive of the bounding cysteine and phenylalanine, the CDR3 is 19 residues long. Here the CDR3 DNA is all that survives: 57 bases in frame from base 1. The library was produced with the immunoSEQ multiplex PCR assay. TCRdb obtained this table from immuneACCESS and retained in-frame rearrangements with V and J assigned. These tables miss some clones; where compared with another copy, unresolved V genes account for less than half of the shortfall, and the remainder is unexplained. Recorded for this sample are roughly 70,000 clones; approximately 91% of them occurred a single time. The ten biggest clones cover approximately 4.4% of the sample.

The receptor chain draws on TRBV27 and TRBJ2-2, and TRBD2 matches 13 of the central bases. The material sequenced was PBMCs. This sequence was found in a human donor in good health. Some clones in this sample may be carry-over from other donors' samples. The nucleotide sequence reads TGTGCCAGCAGTTTATATGGGGTGGGACTAGCGGGGAGCACCGGGGAGCTGTTTTTT. It translates to CASSLYGVGLAGSTGELFF.